One sample yielded the 30 T cell receptor beta chains listed below, sequenced in a study of T cell changes during pregnancy in multiple sclerosis. Assay: immunoSEQ multiplex PCR; the TCRdb copy retains only in-frame clones and omits some. The table lists tens of thousands of clones, approximately 92% of them singletons. This specimen was CD8+ T cells from peripheral blood mononuclear cells, taken in the second trimester of pregnancy. The source of these receptors is a female donor with multiple sclerosis, enrolled in a pregnancy study.

V gene TRBV9 combines with J gene TRBJ2-7; D is ambiguous. CDR3 length equals 14 residues. The V gene's germline CDR1 is SGDLS and CDR2 YYNGEE. V was clipped by 4 bases and J by 2 bases, with 13 bases between them. Here the CDR3 reads CASSPQTTTYEQYF. As DNA, the CDR3 is TGTGCCAGCAGCCCTCAGACAACCACCTACGAGCAGTACTTC.

The CDR3 coding sequence is TGTGCCAGCAGTGGGACCGGGACCCCCGGCGGGGGGGGCAGAGAGACCCAGTACTTC. Translation: CASSGTGTPGGGGRETQYF. The chain couples TRBV27 to TRBJ2-5; TRBD2 aligns across 9 bases. V lost 5 bases to trimming and J lost 4 bases; unmatched junction nucleotides: 20. The CDR3 consists of 19 residues. CDR1 is MNHEY and CDR2 is SMNVEV in the germline V gene (reference sequence).

The table lists this clone with a few counts. This chain connects TRBV2 to TRBJ2-1, with 8 bases aligning to TRBD2. J lost 8 bases, V lost 0 bases, and 6 bases had no gene match. The CDR3 covers 15 residues. Germline values: CDR1 SNHLY, CDR2 FYNNEI. The CDR3 region is CASSEAWRGDDEQFF. CDR3 in DNA: TGTGCCAGCAGTGAAGCGTGGCGGGGGGACGATGAGCAGTTCTTC.

The CDR3 sequence is CASSFSSDTDTQYF. The CDR3 nucleotides are TGTGCCAGCAGCTTCTCCAGCGACACAGATACGCAGTATTTT. The rearrangement links TRBV9 to TRBJ2-3; D is unresolved. In germline, CDR1 is SGDLS, CDR2 YYNGEE. Trimming shortened V by 4 bases and J by 2 bases, and 11 bases separated the two germline ends. The CDR3 totals 14 residues.

This clone was detected a few times. One end of the junction is discordant with germline, which a read error may explain. The chain joins TRBV9 to TRBJ1-1; 7 positions match TRBD1. Germline values: CDR1 SGDLS, CDR2 YYNGEE. This CDR3 is built from 17 residues. The DNA for the CDR3 is TGTGCCAGCAGCGTACCTATGGGTAGACAGGGCGGGAGGGGGATGATCTTT. Translating it yields CASSVPMGRQGGRGMIF.

This chain links TRBV30 with TRBJ2-1; D gene ambiguous. V shed 3 bases and J shed 10 bases, with 13 bases lying between them. The CDR3 spans 12 residues. The V gene's germline CDR1 is GTSNPN and CDR2 SVGIG (reference sequence). The CDR3 sequence is CAWSPPLLEQFF. Here the CDR3 DNA reads TGTGCCTGGAGCCCTCCCCTACTGGAGCAGTTCTTC.

This clone was counted once. V usage is TRBV2 and J usage is TRBJ1-4; a weak D match, TRBD1 (6 bases). The CDR3 runs 16 residues. CDR1 is SNHLY and CDR2 is FYNNEI in the germline V gene. V lost 11 bases and J 0 bases, leaving 19 bases between the germline ends. The CDR3 protein is CALGTKPLATNEKLFF. For the CDR3, the DNA is TGTGCCCTAGGGACAAAACCCCTTGCAACTAATGAAAAACTGTTTTTT.

This clone was observed a single time. The V and J genes are TRBV5-6 and TRBJ1-1; tentative D call: TRBD1 (6 bases). V was shortened by 0 bases and J by 4 bases, with 13 bases between the two germline ends. This CDR3 comprises 15 residues. Germline V lookup: CDR1 SGHDT, CDR2 YYEEEE. For the CDR3, the DNA is TGTGCCAGCAGCTTGGGCCAGGGGTTTGGCACTGAAGCTTTCTTT. Translating it yields CASSLGQGFGTEAFF.

J is TRBJ1-3 and V is TRBV7-6; D remains ambiguous. Per the germline V gene, CDR1 is SGHVS and CDR2 is FNYEAQ. The CDR3 consists of 16 residues. V lost 1 base and J lost 0, with 10 bases in between. The CDR3, as DNA: TGTGCCAGCAGCTTAGATCCAGATTCCTCTGGAAACACCATATATTTT. Translated, it gives CASSLDPDSSGNTIYF.

The chain couples TRBV5-1 to TRBJ1-1, with TRBD1 as a possible D gene (6 bases). Trimming pared 7 bases from V and 7 bases from J, leaving 11 bases between. Germline V gene data show CDR1 as SGHRS and CDR2 as YFSETQ. This CDR3 contains 11 residues. CDR3 DNA sequence: TGCGCCAGCTCGGACAGCGTTGAAGCTTTCTTT. It yields the protein CASSDSVEAFF.

The gene calls are TRBV9 and TRBJ2-3; 11 bases are a match to TRBD2. Looked up from germline, CDR1 is SGDLS and CDR2 is YYNGEE. Losses at the gene ends were 6 bases for V and 2 bases for J; bases not matched to a gene: 5. There are 15 residues in the CDR3. The CDR3 region is CASNLAGGFTDTQYF. CDR3 nucleotides: TGTGCCAGCAACTTAGCGGGGGGGTTCACAGATACGCAGTATTTT.

The V gene is TRBV2, the J gene TRBJ2-7; D perhaps matches TRBD1 (6 bases). Per the germline V gene, CDR1 is SNHLY and CDR2 is FYNNEI. Trimming pared 0 bases from V and 4 bases from J, leaving 19 bases between. The CDR3 is 17 amino acids. The CDR3 coding sequence is TGTGCCAGCAGTGAAGCGCTTCCAGGGGCCGAGGGATACGAGCAGTACTTC. Amino acid sequence: CASSEALPGAEGYEQYF.

The chain combines TRBV15 with TRBJ1-1; D gene uncertain. The CDR3 runs to 14 residues. V was clipped by 1 base and J by 1 base, with 7 bases between them. The germline V gene encodes CDR1 LNHNV and CDR2 YYDKDF (reference sequence). DNA of the CDR3: TGTGCCACCAGCAGAGGGAGGACGAACACTGAAGCTTTCTTT. This translates into CATSRGRTNTEAFF.

V is TRBV5-1 and J is TRBJ2-7, with D perhaps matching TRBD1 (5 bases). Germline CDR1 SGHRS, CDR2 YFSETQ. The CDR3 runs 13 residues. Deletions cut 2 bases from V and 2 bases from J, with 8 bases between. The CDR3 spells CASSFRVAYEQYF. The CDR3 DNA follows: TGCGCCAGCAGCTTCAGGGTCGCCTACGAGCAGTACTTC.

J is TRBJ2-7 and V is TRBV19; D unresolved. Germline V CDR1 and CDR2: LNHDA, SQIVND (reference sequence). The CDR3 is 16 amino acids. The V end lost 2 bases, the J end lost 4 bases, and 18 bases lay between the germline ends. CDR3 loop: CASSISPGLPPYEQYF. For the CDR3, the DNA is TGTGCCAGTAGTATAAGTCCAGGTCTACCCCCATACGAGCAGTACTTC.

This rearrangement joins TRBV19 to TRBJ2-7, with a possible D match to TRBD2 (6 bases). Per germline, CDR1 LNHDA and CDR2 SQIVND (reference sequence). This CDR3 has 15 residues. Deletions cut 3 bases from V and 4 bases from J, with 16 bases between. CDR3 coding DNA: TGTGCCAGTAGTATTTCGACTAGTTATTTGTACGAGCAGTACTTC. This encodes CASSISTSYLYEQYF.

The gene calls are TRBV5-4 and TRBJ2-1; TRBD1 aligns across 8 bases. The germline V gene has CDR1 SGHNT and CDR2 YYREEE (reference sequence). CDR3 length: 12 residues. V gave up 6 bases and J gave up 8 bases; unmatched junction bases: 4. The CDR3 DNA is TGTGCCAGCACCACGACAGGGGATGAGCAGTTCTTC. Encoded protein: CASTTTGDEQFF.

The chain links TRBV27 to TRBJ2-2; D possibly corresponds to TRBD2 (5 bases). From germline, CDR1 is MNHEY and CDR2 SMNVEV (reference sequence). This CDR3 has 14 residues. The V end lost 5 bases, the J end lost 5 bases, and 12 bases lay between the germline ends. The CDR3 nucleotides are TGTGCCAGCAGTCCGGGCTGGGAGACCGGGGAGCTGTTTTTT. Translated, it gives CASSPGWETGELFF.

The genes are TRBV5-1 and TRBJ1-1; 9 bases match TRBD1. This CDR3 has 14 residues. After removal of 5 bases from V and 0 bases from J, the junction contained 2 bases not matched to a gene. Germline CDR1 is SGHRS and CDR2 is YFSETQ. The CDR3 here is CASRDRGMNTEAFF. The CDR3 nucleotides read TGCGCCAGCAGGGACAGGGGTATGAACACTGAAGCTTTCTTT. Complete variable domain (other parts from reference TRBV5-1 and TRBJ1-1): KAGVTQTPRYLIKTRGQQVTLSCSPISGHRSVSWYQQTPGQGLQFLFEYFSETQRNKGNFPGRFSGRQFSNSRSEMNVSTLELGDSALYLCASRDRGMNTEAFFGQGTRLTVV.

V and J are TRBV15 and TRBJ1-5; unclear D gene. The V end lost 0 bases, the J end lost 2 bases, and 17 bases lay between the germline ends. Germline assignment: CDR1 LNHNV and CDR2 YYDKDF (reference sequence). This CDR3 is built from 18 residues. The CDR3 DNA follows: TGTGCCACCAGCAGAGAAACTTACCAGGTTTCGGGCAATCAGCCCCAGCATTTT. It translates to CATSRETYQVSGNQPQHF.

The chain combines TRBV6-1 with TRBJ1-4; 7 bases line up with TRBD1. Germline values: CDR1 MNHNS, CDR2 SASEGT. This CDR3 has 15 amino acids. V trimming: 2 bases; J trimming: 8 bases; junction bases outside the gene matches: 8. This chain's CDR3 is CASSERGQIREKLFF. The CDR3 DNA sequence: TGTGCCAGCAGTGAACGGGGACAGATACGAGAAAAACTGTTTTTT.

The V call is TRBV30, the J call TRBJ2-1, with 15 positions matching TRBD2. V lost 5 bases, J lost 5 bases, and 1 base stayed unmatched. Germline V CDR1 and CDR2: GTSNPN, SVGIG (reference sequence). The length of the CDR3 is 14 residues. The CDR3 sequence: CAWGLAGGHNEQFF. Written as DNA, the CDR3 is TGTGCCTGGGGACTAGCGGGGGGGCACAATGAGCAGTTCTTC.

V gene TRBV13 combines with J gene TRBJ2-5; TRBD1 might be the D (6 bases). Looked up from germline, CDR1 is PRHDT and CDR2 is FYEKMQ (reference sequence). The CDR3 runs to 15 residues. The ends were cut back, 5 bases at V and 2 bases at J, with 15 bases in the middle. The CDR3 nucleotides are TGTGCCAGCAGCACGTCTCCGGGACAACAAGAGACCCAGTACTTC. Amino acid sequence: CASSTSPGQQETQYF.

The DNA for the CDR3 is TGTGCCAGCAGTGATACAGGGAACACTGAAGCTTTCTTT. Translation gives CASSDTGNTEAFF. The chain has TRBV2 and TRBJ1-1; D may be TRBD1 (5 bases). This CDR3 comprises 13 residues. V shed 3 bases and J shed 1 base, with 6 bases lying between them. Per germline, CDR1 SNHLY and CDR2 FYNNEI.

V gene TRBV11-2 combines with J gene TRBJ1-6, with D unclear. With 4 bases removed from V and 8 bases from J, the gap between germline ends came to 12 bases. CDR1 is SGHAT, CDR2 FQNNGV, per germline. The CDR3 has 14 residues. CDR3 coding DNA: TGTGCCAGCAGCTCCTGGGGAGGTGATTCACCCCTCCACTTT. It yields the protein CASSSWGGDSPLHF.

CDR3 amino acids: CASSYSGGELNYGYTF. DNA of the CDR3: TGTGCCAGCAGTTACTCAGGGGGCGAACTTAACTATGGCTACACCTTC. The chain joins TRBV6-5 to TRBJ1-2, with 7 nucleotides matching TRBD1. Germline trimming cut 0 bases from V and 1 base from J; bases unmatched to any gene: 5. This CDR3 comprises 16 residues. The germline gives CDR1 MNHEY, CDR2 SVGAGI.

This CDR3 reads CASSETPGQRETQYF. The CDR3 nucleotides read TGTGCCAGCAGCGAGACACCGGGACAACGAGAGACCCAGTACTTC. The chain recombines TRBV7-6 with TRBJ2-5; D possibly corresponds to TRBD1 (6 bases). Germline CDR1 SGHVS, CDR2 FNYEAQ. This CDR3 has 15 residues. V lost 5 bases and J 4 bases, leaving 17 bases between the germline ends.

The chain combines TRBV14 with TRBJ1-1; D is unclear. This CDR3 spans 13 amino acids. Per the germline V gene, CDR1 is SGHDN and CDR2 is FVKESK. V was cut by 1 base and J by 4 bases, with 7 bases left in between. The CDR3 DNA reads TGTGCCAGCAGCCAAGGGCCGGGCACTGAAGCTTTCTTT. Protein product: CASSQGPGTEAFF.

The V and J genes are TRBV7-9 and TRBJ1-5; tentatively, D is TRBD1 (6 bases). This CDR3 contains 16 residues. Germline V gene sequence: CDR1 SEHNR, CDR2 FQNEAQ (reference sequence). V was trimmed by 1 base and J by 4 bases, leaving 14 bases between them. DNA of the CDR3: TGTGCCAGCAGCTTAGGGTCTGGGACACCAAATCAGCCCCAGCATTTT. Translating gives CASSLGSGTPNQPQHF.

The CDR3 spells CASSYSNSGGNEQFF. The CDR3 nucleotides are TGTGCCAGCAGTTACTCGAATAGCGGGGGAAATGAGCAGTTCTTC. This chain connects TRBV6-5 to TRBJ2-1, with TRBD2 matching over 9 bases. The V segment lost 0 bases and the J segment 7 bases; nucleotides outside the gene matches: 4. The length of the CDR3 is 15 residues. Germline CDR1 reads MNHEY; CDR2 reads SVGAGI.